This T cell receptor (beta chain) emerged from a study of T cell responses to AZD1222 COVID-19 vaccine. Study-wide findings and caveats: The sample set comprised mostly white British donors with more females, and clonal diversity was possibly underestimated.

This clone appeared once. Antigen unknown. V shed 1 base and J 3 bases; nucleotides not matched to a gene: 15. Germline loops: CDR1 LGHDT, CDR2 YNNKEL (reference sequence). The CDR3 extends over 20 amino acids. TCRdb keeps only in-frame clones here, not all; method: immunoSEQ multiplex PCR. The sample has some 86,000 clones; about 91% are singletons. The source was peripheral blood, collected on day 0 of AZD1222 vaccination. The origin of this receptor is an adult in good health. This chain uses TRBV3-1 (or the pseudogene TRBV3-2) with TRBJ1-6; 7 nucleotides line up with TRBD1. The CDR3 reads CASSQAWTGLRDLYNSPLHF. The DNA of the CDR3 is TGTGCCAGCAGCCAAGCGTGGACAGGCCTAAGGGATCTCTATAATTCACCCCTCCACTTT.